The clone carrying this T cell receptor beta chain was detected ten times or more. The antigen is unknown. These data come from a study of T-cell memory formation after mild COVID-19. Study in general: TCR clusters showed largely donor specificity.

Using its own MiXCR run on the 5' RACE reads, TCRdb lists one record per CDR3 protein. The sample contains roughly 50,000 distinct CDR3 sequences, around 9.5% of which appear only once. V was pared by 4 bases and J by 1 base, with 16 bases between. This CDR3 is built from 17 residues. CDR1 and CDR2 from the germline V gene are ENHRY and SYGVKD. Study-level findings and limits: Among clones contracting day 15 to 85, CD4/CD8 was balanced, whereas later expanders leaned CD4+. Memory cells collected pre-infection included some clones that later responded, suggesting cross-reactive memory joined.

Sequenced: PBMCs or a T cell subset sorted from them (not recorded which). This sequence was found in a young man who had mild COVID-19 (a few samples of this study predate the infection). Cell type and time point are not known. The chain carries TRBV10-3 and TRBJ2-2; weak D call: TRBD1 (8 bases). CDR3 DNA sequence: TGTGCCATCAGTGGTATCGGGGGGACAGGGAACACCGGGGAGCTGTTTTTT. This sequence encodes CAISGIGGTGNTGELFF.